This T cell receptor (beta chain) derives from a study of human T cells and chemical hapten exposure. Study-wide background: Slight differences in pooled library volume were the main source of varying TCR yields across samples. Study results and caveats: PT1 expanded TCR numbers tracked positively with patch test score. In comparison with controls, expanded TCRs gave rise to a significantly larger number of large CDR3 similarity clusters.

Unique molecular identifiers were affixed to discrete cDNA molecules within the library. TCRdb called the RACE reads again in MiXCR, with one record for every CDR3 protein. This table holds just over 40,000 distinct CDR3 sequences, approximately 3.4% found once. This clonotype has at least ten counts. Its antigen is still unknown. Trimming pared 7 bases from V and 5 bases from J, leaving 11 bases between. There are 12 residues in the CDR3. CDR1 is SGHTA and CDR2 is FQGNSA in the germline V gene. The time point was: patch test 2, 6 weeks after DPC sensitization. Regarding treatment: therapeutic diphenylcyclopropenone sensitization with weekly scalp DPC.

The chain employs TRBV7-2 and TRBJ1-1, with D possibly TRBD1 on 6 matching bases. The sequence derives from a middle-aged man with alopecia areata. Some clones in this sample may be carry-over from other donors' samples. The sequencing here drew on whole blood, taken in connection with sensitization to the hapten diphenylcyclopropenone (DPC). The CDR3 region has the DNA TGTGCCAGCAATTCAGGGGCAACTGAAGCTTTCTTT. Amino acid sequence: CASNSGATEAFF.